Following are 3 T cell receptor beta chains from one sample sequenced in a study of blood T cell repertoires in COVID-19. Repertoires were generated with immunoSEQ multiplex PCR, while TCRdb's copy carries only in-frame clones and drops some. The sample consists of under 300,000 clones, 86% of them appearing once. Input material: peripheral blood. The source is a man aged 55-75 years with acute or convalescent COVID-19.

This chain connects TRBV6-2 or TRBV6-3 to TRBJ2-7, with no clear D. CDR1 MNHEY and CDR2 SVGEGT come from the germline V gene. Between the trimmed V and J ends, which lost 2 bases and 5 bases, there was a span of 13 bases. The CDR3 covers 14 residues. CDR3 bases: TGTGCCAGCAGTTACGGCAGGAAAAACCACGAGCAGTACTTC. Amino acids: CASSYGRKNHEQYF.

This clone has a count of ten or more. The V and J genes are TRBV7-6 and TRBJ2-2; 10 nucleotides agree with TRBD2. The trim removed 3 bases at V and 7 bases at J, leaving 5 bases unmatched. Germline V gene lookup returns CDR1 SGHVS and CDR2 FNYEAQ. The CDR3 runs to 15 residues. The CDR3 bases are TGTGCCAGCAGCTTTCTAGCGGGAGCCTTCGGGGAGCTGTTTTTT. Translated: CASSFLAGAFGELFF.

CDR3 sequence (DNA): TGTGCCAGCAGTTCCGGGGGACAGGGCACAGATACGCAGTATTTT. It is translated as CASSSGGQGTDTQYF. The chain carries TRBV28 and TRBJ2-3; 8 bases line up with TRBD1. Germline V gene data show CDR1 as MDHEN and CDR2 as SYDVKM. This CDR3 has 15 residues. Trimming at V came to 4 bases and at J to 1 base, leaving 4 bases not matched to a gene.